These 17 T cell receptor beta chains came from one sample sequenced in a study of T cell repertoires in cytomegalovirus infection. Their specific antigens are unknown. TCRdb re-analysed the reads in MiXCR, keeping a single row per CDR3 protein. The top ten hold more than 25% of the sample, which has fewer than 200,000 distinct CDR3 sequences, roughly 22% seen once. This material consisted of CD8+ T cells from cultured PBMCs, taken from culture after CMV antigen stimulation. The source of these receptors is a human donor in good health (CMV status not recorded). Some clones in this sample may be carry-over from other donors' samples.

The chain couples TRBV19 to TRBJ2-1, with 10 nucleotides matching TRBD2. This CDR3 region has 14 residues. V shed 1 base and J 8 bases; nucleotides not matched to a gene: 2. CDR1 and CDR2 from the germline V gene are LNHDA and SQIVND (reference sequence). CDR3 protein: CASSIVGTSDEQFF. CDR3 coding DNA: TGTGCCAGTAGTATAGTGGGGACTAGCGATGAGCAGTTCTTC.

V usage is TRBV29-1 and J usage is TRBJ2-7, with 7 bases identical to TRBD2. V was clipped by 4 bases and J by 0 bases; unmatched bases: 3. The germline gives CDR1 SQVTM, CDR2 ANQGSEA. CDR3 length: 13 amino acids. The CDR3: CSVGGGPSYEQYF. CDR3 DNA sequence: TGCAGCGTTGGCGGGGGTCCCTCCTACGAGCAGTACTTC.

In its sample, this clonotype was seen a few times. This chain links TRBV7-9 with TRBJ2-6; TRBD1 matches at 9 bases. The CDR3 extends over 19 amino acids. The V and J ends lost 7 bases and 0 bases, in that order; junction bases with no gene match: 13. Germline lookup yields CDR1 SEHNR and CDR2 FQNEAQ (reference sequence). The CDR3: CASIGHRDRAYSGANVLTF. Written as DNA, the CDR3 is TGTGCCAGCATTGGACACCGGGACAGGGCGTACTCTGGGGCCAACGTCCTGACTTTC. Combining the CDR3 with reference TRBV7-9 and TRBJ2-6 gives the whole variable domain DTGVSQNPRHKITKRGQNVTFRCDPISEHNRLYWYRQTLGQGPEFLTYFQNEAQLEKSRLLSDRFSAERPKGSFSTLEIQRTEQGDSAMYLCASIGHRDRAYSGANVLTFGAGSRLTVL.

Here the CDR3 reads CASSSGHGNTEAFF. The CDR3 DNA reads TGTGCCAGCAGCTCGGGACATGGGAACACTGAAGCTTTCTTT. The V gene is TRBV7-6, the J gene TRBJ1-1; a weak D match, TRBD1 (6 bases). Germline V CDR1 and CDR2: SGHVS, FNYEAQ. V was trimmed by 4 bases and J by 1 base, leaving 10 bases between them. There are 14 residues in the CDR3.

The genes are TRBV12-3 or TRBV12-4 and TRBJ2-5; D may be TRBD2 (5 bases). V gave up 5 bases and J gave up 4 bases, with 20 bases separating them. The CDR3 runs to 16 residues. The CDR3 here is CASSAAGSVPGETQYF. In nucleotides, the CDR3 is TGTGCCAGCAGTGCGGCGGGCTCCGTTCCCGGAGAGACCCAGTACTTC.

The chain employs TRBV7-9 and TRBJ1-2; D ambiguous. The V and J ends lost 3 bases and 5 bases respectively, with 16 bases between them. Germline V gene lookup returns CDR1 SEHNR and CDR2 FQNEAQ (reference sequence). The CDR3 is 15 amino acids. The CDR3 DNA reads TGTGCCAGCAGCTTTGGCGGAGGGAAAGCGTATGGCTACACCTTC. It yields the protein CASSFGGGKAYGYTF. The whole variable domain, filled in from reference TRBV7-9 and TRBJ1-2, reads DTGVSQNPRHKITKRGQNVTFRCDPISEHNRLYWYRQTLGQGPEFLTYFQNEAQLEKSRLLSDRFSAERPKGSFSTLEIQRTEQGDSAMYLCASSFGGGKAYGYTFGSGTRLTVV.

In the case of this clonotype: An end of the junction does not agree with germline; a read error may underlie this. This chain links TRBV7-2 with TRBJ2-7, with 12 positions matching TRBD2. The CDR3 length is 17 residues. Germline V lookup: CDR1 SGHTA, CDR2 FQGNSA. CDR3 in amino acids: CVSSSQLLAGGLYEQYF. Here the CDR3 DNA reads TGTGTCAGCAGCTCACAACTACTAGCGGGGGGCCTCTACGAGCAGTACTTC.

The CDR3 region has the DNA TGTGCCAGCAGCTTAGTTAGTAGCGGGACGTATCAAGAGACCCAGTACTTC. This sequence encodes CASSLVSSGTYQETQYF. The chain employs TRBV7-6 and TRBJ2-5, with 8 bases identical to TRBD2. CDR1 is SGHVS and CDR2 is FNYEAQ in the germline V gene. J was trimmed by 2 bases and V by 1 base; bases with no gene match: 9. The CDR3 spans 17 residues.

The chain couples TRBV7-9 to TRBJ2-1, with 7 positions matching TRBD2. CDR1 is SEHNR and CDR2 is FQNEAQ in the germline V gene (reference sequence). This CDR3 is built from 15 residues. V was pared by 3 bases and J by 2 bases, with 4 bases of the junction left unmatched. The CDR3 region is CASSLRSGTYNEQFF. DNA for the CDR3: TGTGCCAGCAGCTTGCGGAGCGGGACCTACAATGAGCAGTTCTTC.

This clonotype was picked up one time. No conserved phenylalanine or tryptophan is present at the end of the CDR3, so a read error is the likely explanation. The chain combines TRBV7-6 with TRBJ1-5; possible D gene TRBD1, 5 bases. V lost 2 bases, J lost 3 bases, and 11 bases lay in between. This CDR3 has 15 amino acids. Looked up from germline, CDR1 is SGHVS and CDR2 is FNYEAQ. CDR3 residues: CASSLRGDFNQPQHL. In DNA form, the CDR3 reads TGTGCCAGCAGCTTAAGAGGGGATTTCAATCAGCCCCAGCATTTA.

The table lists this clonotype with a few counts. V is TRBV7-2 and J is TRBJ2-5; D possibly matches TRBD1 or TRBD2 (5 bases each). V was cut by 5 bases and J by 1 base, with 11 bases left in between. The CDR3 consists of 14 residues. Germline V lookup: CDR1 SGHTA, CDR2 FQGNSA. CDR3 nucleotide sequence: TGTGCCAGCAGCCCGCTGAGGGGCCAAGAGACCCAGTACTTC. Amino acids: CASSPLRGQETQYF.

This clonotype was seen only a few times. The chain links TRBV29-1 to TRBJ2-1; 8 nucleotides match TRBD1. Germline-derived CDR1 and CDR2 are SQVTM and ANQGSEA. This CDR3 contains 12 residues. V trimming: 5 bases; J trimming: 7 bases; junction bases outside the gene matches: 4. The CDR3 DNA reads TGCAGCGTTCGGACAGGGAATAATGAGCAGTTCTTC. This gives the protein CSVRTGNNEQFF.

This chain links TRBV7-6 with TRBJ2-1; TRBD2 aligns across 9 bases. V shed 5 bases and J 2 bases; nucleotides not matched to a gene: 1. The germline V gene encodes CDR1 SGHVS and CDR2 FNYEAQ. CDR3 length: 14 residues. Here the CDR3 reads CASSASGTYNEQFF. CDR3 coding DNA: TGTGCCAGCAGCGCTAGCGGGACCTACAATGAGCAGTTCTTC.

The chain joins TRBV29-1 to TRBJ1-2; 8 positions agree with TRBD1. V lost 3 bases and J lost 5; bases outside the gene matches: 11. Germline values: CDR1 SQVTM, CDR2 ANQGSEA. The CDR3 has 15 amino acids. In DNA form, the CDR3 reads TGCAGCGTTGATAAGGGACAGGCCTACCTTTATGGCTACACCTTC. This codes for CSVDKGQAYLYGYTF.

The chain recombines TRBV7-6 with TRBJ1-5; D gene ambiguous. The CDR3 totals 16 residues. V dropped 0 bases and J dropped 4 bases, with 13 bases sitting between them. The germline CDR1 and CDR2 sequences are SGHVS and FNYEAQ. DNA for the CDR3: TGTGCCAGCAGCTTAGCCACAGTGGAGGAAAATCAGCCCCAGCATTTT. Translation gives CASSLATVEENQPQHF.

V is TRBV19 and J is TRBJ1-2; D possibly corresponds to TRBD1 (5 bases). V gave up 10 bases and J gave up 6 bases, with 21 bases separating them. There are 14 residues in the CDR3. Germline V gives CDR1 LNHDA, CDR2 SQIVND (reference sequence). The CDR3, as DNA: TGTGCCACCAGAGACGTGACAGTCGAGGATGGCTACACCTTC. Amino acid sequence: CATRDVTVEDGYTF.

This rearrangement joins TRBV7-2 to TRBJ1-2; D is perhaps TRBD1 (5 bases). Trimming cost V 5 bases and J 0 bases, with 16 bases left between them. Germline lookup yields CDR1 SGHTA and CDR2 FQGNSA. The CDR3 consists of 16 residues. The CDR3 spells CASSPTPGLANYGYTF. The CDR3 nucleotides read TGTGCCAGCAGCCCTACTCCAGGGTTAGCTAACTATGGCTACACCTTC.